This T cell receptor (beta chain) was sequenced in a study of blood T cell repertoires in COVID-19. Repertoires were generated with immunoSEQ multiplex PCR, while TCRdb's copy carries only in-frame clones and drops some. The data hold 200,000 to 300,000 clones, with about 85% observed a single time. Sequencing was done on a sample of peripheral blood. This receptor was identified in a man aged 55 to 69 with acute or convalescent COVID-19.

The CDR3 sequence is CASRHIRDRVDQPQHF. CDR3 in DNA: TGTGCCAGTAGGCATATTCGTGACAGGGTCGATCAGCCCCAGCATTTT. V is TRBV19 and J is TRBJ1-5; 7 nucleotides agree with TRBD1. The CDR3 is 16 amino acids. From germline, CDR1 is LNHDA and CDR2 SQIVND (reference sequence). The V segment lost 6 bases and the J segment 5 bases; nucleotides outside the gene matches: 13.